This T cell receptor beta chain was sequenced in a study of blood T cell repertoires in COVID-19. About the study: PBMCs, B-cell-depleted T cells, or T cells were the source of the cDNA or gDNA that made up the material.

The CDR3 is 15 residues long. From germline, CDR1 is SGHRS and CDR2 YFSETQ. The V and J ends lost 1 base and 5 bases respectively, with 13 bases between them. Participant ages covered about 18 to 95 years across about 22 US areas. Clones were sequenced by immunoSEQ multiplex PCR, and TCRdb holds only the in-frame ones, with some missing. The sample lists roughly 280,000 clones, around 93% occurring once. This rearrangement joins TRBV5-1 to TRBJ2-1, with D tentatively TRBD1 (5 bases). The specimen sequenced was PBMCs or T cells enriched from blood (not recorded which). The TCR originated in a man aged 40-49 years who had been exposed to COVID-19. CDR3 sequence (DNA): TGCGCCAGCAGCTTGACGACAGATTTGAACAATGAGCAGTTCTTC. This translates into CASSLTTDLNNEQFF.